Listed below are T cell receptor beta chains from one sample, sequenced in a study of cytomegalovirus exposure and HLA in healthy donors. Using immunoSEQ multiplex PCR, the repertoire was profiled, and TCRdb retains in-frame clones only, with some absent. The sample consists of over 130,000 clones, more than 75% of them appearing once. Sequences were obtained from PBMCs. These receptors were collected from a man aged 18 to 29 in good health and CMV-seropositive. Both conserved end residues are part of each CDR3. Each record gives: D gene, J gene, V gene, CDR3 protein. A D gene is named only where the DNA matches it firmly.

D gene: NA; J gene: TRBJ2-7; V gene: TRBV11-3; CDR3 protein: CASQRGTYEQYF
D gene: TRBD1; J gene: TRBJ1-5; V gene: TRBV6-1; CDR3 protein: CASSDRGWNQPQHF
D gene: NA; J gene: TRBJ2-3; V gene: TRBV9; CDR3 protein: CASSSWTASTDTQYF
D gene: NA; J gene: TRBJ1-1; V gene: TRBV9; CDR3 protein: CASSVTGQSTEAFF
D gene: TRBD1; J gene: TRBJ2-7; V gene: TRBV27; CDR3 protein: CASSLRAGTGGYEQYF
D gene: TRBD2; J gene: TRBJ2-1; V gene: TRBV2; CDR3 protein: CASSERAGGPGEQFF
D gene: NA; J gene: TRBJ2-3; V gene: TRBV29-1; CDR3 protein: CSGTGVGHRGDTQYF
D gene: NA; J gene: TRBJ1-6; V gene: TRBV6-1; CDR3 protein: CASGRVGSPLHF
D gene: NA; J gene: TRBJ2-1; V gene: TRBV2; CDR3 protein: CASSDLGVDEQFF
D gene: NA; J gene: TRBJ1-2; V gene: TRBV21-1; CDR3 protein: CASSKCRRQGNYGYTF
D gene: NA; J gene: TRBJ2-7; V gene: TRBV18; CDR3 protein: CASSPGWRGYEQYF
D gene: TRBD1; J gene: TRBJ2-7; V gene: TRBV5-1; CDR3 protein: CASSYEQGVSYEQYF
D gene: NA; J gene: TRBJ1-3; V gene: TRBV7-9; CDR3 protein: CASSLQGVKGGNTIYF
D gene: TRBD1; J gene: TRBJ2-7; V gene: TRBV18; CDR3 protein: CASRADRVPYEQYF
D gene: NA; J gene: TRBJ1-2; V gene: TRBV15; CDR3 protein: CATRRFQVAGRDGYGYTF
D gene: NA; J gene: TRBJ1-5; V gene: TRBV2; CDR3 protein: CASSVELDQPQHF
D gene: TRBD1; J gene: TRBJ2-2; V gene: TRBV5-1; CDR3 protein: CASRTGTGNTGELFF
D gene: TRBD2; J gene: TRBJ2-3; V gene: TRBV6-1; CDR3 protein: CAVEGLAADTQYF
D gene: NA; J gene: TRBJ2-7; V gene: TRBV9; CDR3 protein: CASSVGWSRPYEQYF
D gene: NA; J gene: TRBJ1-2; V gene: TRBV6-6; CDR3 protein: CASSLSLQGGYGYTF
D gene: NA; J gene: TRBJ2-7; V gene: TRBV2; CDR3 protein: CASNSQGLSYEQYF
D gene: TRBD1; J gene: TRBJ2-2; V gene: TRBV11-3; CDR3 protein: CATSDTPGTGPAWTGELFF
D gene: NA; J gene: TRBJ2-2; V gene: TRBV15; CDR3 protein: CATSRALLITGELFF
D gene: NA; J gene: TRBJ2-1; V gene: TRBV2; CDR3 protein: CASTEGGGTEQFF
D gene: TRBD1; J gene: TRBJ1-3; V gene: TRBV5-6; CDR3 protein: CASSLVGDRGYGNTIYF
D gene: NA; J gene: TRBJ2-7; V gene: TRBV6-1; CDR3 protein: CASSDVPRDTPYEQYF
D gene: NA; J gene: TRBJ1-2; V gene: TRBV6-5; CDR3 protein: CASSPFKPANYGYTF
D gene: TRBD1; J gene: TRBJ1-3; V gene: TRBV28; CDR3 protein: CASSSHRGSGNTIYF
D gene: NA; J gene: TRBJ2-7; V gene: TRBV5-5; CDR3 protein: CASSLLTGSGYEQYF
D gene: NA; J gene: TRBJ2-7; V gene: TRBV28; CDR3 protein: CASSLSSRRTSYEQYF
D gene: NA; J gene: TRBJ1-2; V gene: TRBV6-6; CDR3 protein: CASSYPPPTEGYTF
D gene: NA; J gene: TRBJ1-4; V gene: TRBV14; CDR3 protein: CASSAREKLFF
D gene: NA; J gene: TRBJ1-1; V gene: TRBV2; CDR3 protein: CASSEAGQPGAEAFF
D gene: NA; J gene: TRBJ2-7; V gene: TRBV18; CDR3 protein: CASSPRVGSAHSYEQYF
D gene: NA; J gene: TRBJ1-3; V gene: TRBV29-1; CDR3 protein: CSVEELSGNTIYF
D gene: TRBD1; J gene: TRBJ2-7; V gene: TRBV11-3; CDR3 protein: CASSRGQAYEQYF
D gene: NA; J gene: TRBJ1-3; V gene: TRBV18; CDR3 protein: CASSPGLDSGNTIYF
D gene: TRBD2; J gene: TRBJ2-5; V gene: TRBV6-1; CDR3 protein: CASSVGRFSGRGTKETQYF
D gene: NA; J gene: TRBJ1-1; V gene: TRBV7-6; CDR3 protein: CASSPRDIFEAFF
D gene: TRBD1; J gene: TRBJ2-2; V gene: TRBV6-1; CDR3 protein: CASSAQGGQGTTGELFF
D gene: NA; J gene: TRBJ2-3; V gene: TRBV5-4; CDR3 protein: CASSLEAGGTDTQYF
D gene: TRBD1; J gene: TRBJ2-5; V gene: TRBV7-2; CDR3 protein: CASSLVGTGVRETQYF
D gene: NA; J gene: TRBJ2-2; V gene: TRBV2; CDR3 protein: CASSVPQVPGELFF
D gene: NA; J gene: TRBJ2-7; V gene: TRBV6-5; CDR3 protein: CATRQGGYEQYF
D gene: TRBD1; J gene: TRBJ2-7; V gene: TRBV27; CDR3 protein: CASSPRAGGTEQYF
D gene: TRBD2; J gene: TRBJ2-5; V gene: TRBV7-6; CDR3 protein: CASSLGGASGGFQETQYF
D gene: TRBD2; J gene: TRBJ2-1; V gene: TRBV30; CDR3 protein: CSLTSGRYEQFF
D gene: NA; J gene: TRBJ1-3; V gene: TRBV27; CDR3 protein: CASSLSGPGGNTIYF
D gene: NA; J gene: TRBJ2-5; V gene: TRBV5-6; CDR3 protein: CASSEGRQETQYF